What follows describes a single T cell receptor (beta chain). The antigen is undetermined. Germline V CDR1 and CDR2: LGHDT, YNNKEL (reference sequence). V was trimmed by 4 bases and J by 2 bases, leaving 11 bases between them. CDR3 length: 14 amino acids. The data were obtained in a study of identical twins. Study-level findings and limits: When twins shared out-of-frame alpha sequences, those sequences had excess low generation probability.

cDNA molecules carried unique molecular identifiers, and template switching added a universal primer site. In TCRdb, the 5' RACE reads were re-called with MiXCR into one record per CDR3 protein. The sample consists of 690,000 or so distinct CDR3 sequences, roughly 8% of them appearing once. These sequences were also reported in another study, on yellow fever vaccine responses in identical twins. This second study says: Each twin's T cell response to the vaccine was reported to look partly convergent and partly personalized.

The source is a woman aged 18-29 years in good health. Sequenced sample: PBMCs. The V and J genes are TRBV3-1 and TRBJ2-5; D gene ambiguous. The CDR3 is CASSPQGIQETQYF. Written as DNA, the CDR3 is TGTGCCAGCAGCCCCCAAGGAATACAAGAGACCCAGTACTTC.